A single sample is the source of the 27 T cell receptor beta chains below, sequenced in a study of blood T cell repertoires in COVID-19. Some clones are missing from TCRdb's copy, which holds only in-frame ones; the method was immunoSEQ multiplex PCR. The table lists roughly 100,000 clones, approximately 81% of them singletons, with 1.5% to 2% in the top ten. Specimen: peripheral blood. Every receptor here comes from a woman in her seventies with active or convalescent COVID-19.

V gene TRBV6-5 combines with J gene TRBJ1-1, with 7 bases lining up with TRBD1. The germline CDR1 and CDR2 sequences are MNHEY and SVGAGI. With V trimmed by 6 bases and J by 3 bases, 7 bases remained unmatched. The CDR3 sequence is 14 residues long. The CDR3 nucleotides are TGTGCCAGCAGCTTAACAGGGGTACACACTGAAGCTTTCTTT. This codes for CASSLTGVHTEAFF.

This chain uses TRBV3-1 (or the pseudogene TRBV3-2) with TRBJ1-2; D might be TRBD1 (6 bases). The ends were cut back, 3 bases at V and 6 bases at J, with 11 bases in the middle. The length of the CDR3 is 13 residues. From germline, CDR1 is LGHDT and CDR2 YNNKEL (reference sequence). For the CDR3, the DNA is TGTGCCAGCAGCCAGTGGACAGACGATGGCTACACCTTC. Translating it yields CASSQWTDDGYTF.

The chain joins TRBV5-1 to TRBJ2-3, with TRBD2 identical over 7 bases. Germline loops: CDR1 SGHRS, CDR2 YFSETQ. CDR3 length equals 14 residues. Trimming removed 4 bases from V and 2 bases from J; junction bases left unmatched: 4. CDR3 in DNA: TGCGCCAGCAGCCTGCGGGGGAACACAGATACGCAGTATTTT. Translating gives CASSLRGNTDTQYF. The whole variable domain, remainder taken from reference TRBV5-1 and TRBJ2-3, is KAGVTQTPRYLIKTRGQQVTLSCSPISGHRSVSWYQQTPGQGLQFLFEYFSETQRNKGNFPGRFSGRQFSNSRSEMNVSTLELGDSALYLCASSLRGNTDTQYFGPGTRLTVL.

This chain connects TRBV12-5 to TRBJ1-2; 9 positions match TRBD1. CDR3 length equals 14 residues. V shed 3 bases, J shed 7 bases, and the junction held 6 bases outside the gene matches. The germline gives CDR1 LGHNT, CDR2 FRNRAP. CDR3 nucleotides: TGTGCTAGTGGTTTCTCGGGACAGGGTAGTGGCTACACCTTC. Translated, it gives CASGFSGQGSGYTF. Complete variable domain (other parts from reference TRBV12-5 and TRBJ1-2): DARVTQTPRHKVTEMGQEVTMRCQPILGHNTVFWYRQTMMQGLELLAYFRNRAPLDDSGMPKDRFSAEMPDATLATLKIQPSEPRDSAVYFCASGFSGQGSGYTFGSGTRLTVV.

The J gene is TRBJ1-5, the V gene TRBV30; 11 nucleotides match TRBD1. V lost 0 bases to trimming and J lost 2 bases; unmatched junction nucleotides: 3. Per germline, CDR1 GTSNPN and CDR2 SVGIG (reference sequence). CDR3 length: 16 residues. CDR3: CAWSVKGQGGNQPQHF. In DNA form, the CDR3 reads TGTGCCTGGAGTGTAAAGGGACAGGGGGGCAATCAGCCCCAGCATTTT.

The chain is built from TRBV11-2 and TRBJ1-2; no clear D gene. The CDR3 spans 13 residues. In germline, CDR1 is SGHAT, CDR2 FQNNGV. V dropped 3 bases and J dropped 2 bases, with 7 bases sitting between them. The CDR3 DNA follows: TGTGCCAGCAGCTTGCGGGCCAACTATGGCTACACCTTC. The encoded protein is CASSLRANYGYTF.

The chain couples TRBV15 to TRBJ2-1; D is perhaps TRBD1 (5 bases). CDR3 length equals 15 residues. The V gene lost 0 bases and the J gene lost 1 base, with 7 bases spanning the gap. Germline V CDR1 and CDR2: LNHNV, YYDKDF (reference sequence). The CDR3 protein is CATSRDQGSYNEQFF. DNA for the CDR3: TGTGCCACCAGCAGAGATCAGGGTTCCTACAATGAGCAGTTCTTC.

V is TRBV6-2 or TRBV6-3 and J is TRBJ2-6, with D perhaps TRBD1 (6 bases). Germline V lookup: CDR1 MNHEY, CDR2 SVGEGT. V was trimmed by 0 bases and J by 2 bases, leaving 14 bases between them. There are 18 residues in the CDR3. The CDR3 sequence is CASSYSQGVLPGANVLTF. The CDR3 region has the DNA TGTGCCAGCAGTTACTCACAGGGAGTTTTACCTGGGGCCAACGTCCTGACTTTC.

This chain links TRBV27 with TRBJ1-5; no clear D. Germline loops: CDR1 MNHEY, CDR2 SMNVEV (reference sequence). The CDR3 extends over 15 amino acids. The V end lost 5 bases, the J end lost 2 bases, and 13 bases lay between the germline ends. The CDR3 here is CASSPIHTGNQPQHF. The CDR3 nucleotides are TGTGCCAGCAGTCCAATCCACACAGGCAATCAGCCCCAGCATTTT.

CDR3 coding DNA: TGTGCCACCAGTGATGCCGGGACAGGGGATCAGCCCCAGCATTTT. Translated: CATSDAGTGDQPQHF. V and J are TRBV24-1 and TRBJ1-5; 10 nucleotides line up with TRBD1. This CDR3 has 15 amino acids. Per the germline V gene, CDR1 is KGHDR and CDR2 is SFDVKD. V was clipped by 3 bases and J by 5 bases; unmatched bases: 3.

The CDR3 DNA is TGCGCCAGCAGCTTGACTAGCGGGACCCTCAATGAGCAGTTCTTC. The encoded protein is CASSLTSGTLNEQFF. The chain is built from TRBV5-1 and TRBJ2-1; 10 positions agree with TRBD2. The CDR3 is 15 residues long. The trim removed 1 base at V and 6 bases at J, leaving 4 bases unmatched. Germline loops: CDR1 SGHRS, CDR2 YFSETQ.

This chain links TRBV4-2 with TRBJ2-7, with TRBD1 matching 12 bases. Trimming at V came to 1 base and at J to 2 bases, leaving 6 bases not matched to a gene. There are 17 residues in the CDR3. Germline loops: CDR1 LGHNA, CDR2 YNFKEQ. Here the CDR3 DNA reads TGTGCCAGCAGCCAAGCAGCGGGGACAGGGGGCGCCTACGAGCAGTACTTC. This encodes CASSQAAGTGGAYEQYF.

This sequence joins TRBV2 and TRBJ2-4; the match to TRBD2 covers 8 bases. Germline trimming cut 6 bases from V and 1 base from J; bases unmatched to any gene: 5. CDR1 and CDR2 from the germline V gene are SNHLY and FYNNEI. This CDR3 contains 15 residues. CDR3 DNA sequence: TGTGCCAGCAGGGGAGCGGGAGTGGCCAAAAACATTCAGTACTTC. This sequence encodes CASRGAGVAKNIQYF. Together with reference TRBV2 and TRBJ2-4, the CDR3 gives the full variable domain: EPEVTQTPSHQVTQMGQEVILRCVPISNHLYFYWYRQILGQKVEFLVSFYNNEISEKSEIFDDQFSVERPDGSNFTLKIRSTKLEDSAMYFCASRGAGVAKNIQYFGAGTRLSVL.

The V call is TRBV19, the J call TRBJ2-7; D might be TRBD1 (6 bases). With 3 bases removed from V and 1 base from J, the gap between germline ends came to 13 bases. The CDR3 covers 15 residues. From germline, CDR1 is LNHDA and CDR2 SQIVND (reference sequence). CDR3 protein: CASSMQGLASYEQYF. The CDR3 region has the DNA TGTGCCAGTAGTATGCAGGGGCTGGCGTCCTACGAGCAGTACTTC.

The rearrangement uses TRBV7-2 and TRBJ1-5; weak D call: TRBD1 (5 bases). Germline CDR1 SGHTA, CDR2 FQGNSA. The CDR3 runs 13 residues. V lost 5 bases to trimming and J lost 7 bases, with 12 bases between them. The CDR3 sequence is CASSPRRGQPQHF. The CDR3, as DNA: TGTGCCAGCAGCCCTAGACGGGGGCAGCCCCAGCATTTT.

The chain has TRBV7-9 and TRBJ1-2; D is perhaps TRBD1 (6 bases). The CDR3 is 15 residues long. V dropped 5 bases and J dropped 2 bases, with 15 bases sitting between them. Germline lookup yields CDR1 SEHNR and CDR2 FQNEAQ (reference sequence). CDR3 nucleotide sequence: TGTGCCAGCAGCCTAACAGGGATCTCGAACTATGGCTACACCTTC. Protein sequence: CASSLTGISNYGYTF.

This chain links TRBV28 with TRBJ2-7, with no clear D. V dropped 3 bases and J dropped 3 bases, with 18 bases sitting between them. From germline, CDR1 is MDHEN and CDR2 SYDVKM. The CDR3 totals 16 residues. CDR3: CASSFTYRAQGYEQYF. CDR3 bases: TGTGCCAGCAGTTTCACCTACAGAGCCCAAGGCTACGAGCAGTACTTC. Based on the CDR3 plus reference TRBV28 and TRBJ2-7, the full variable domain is DVKVTQSSRYLVKRTGEKVFLECVQDMDHENMFWYRQDPGLGLRLIYFSYDVKMKEKGDIPEGYSVSREKKERFSLILESASTNQTSMYLCASSFTYRAQGYEQYFGPGTRLTVT.

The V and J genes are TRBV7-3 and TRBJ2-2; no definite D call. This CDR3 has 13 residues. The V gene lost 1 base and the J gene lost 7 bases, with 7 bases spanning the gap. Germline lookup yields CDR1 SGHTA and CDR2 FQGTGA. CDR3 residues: CASSLNPSGELFF. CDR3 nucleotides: TGTGCCAGCAGCTTAAATCCTAGCGGGGAGCTGTTTTTT.

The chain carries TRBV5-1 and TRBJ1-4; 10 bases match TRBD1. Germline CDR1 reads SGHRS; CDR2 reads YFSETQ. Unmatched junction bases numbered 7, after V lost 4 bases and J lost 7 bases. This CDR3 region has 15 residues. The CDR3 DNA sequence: TGCGCCAGCAGCCCGGAGGGACAGGGGTTTGAAAAACTGTTTTTT. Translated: CASSPEGQGFEKLFF.

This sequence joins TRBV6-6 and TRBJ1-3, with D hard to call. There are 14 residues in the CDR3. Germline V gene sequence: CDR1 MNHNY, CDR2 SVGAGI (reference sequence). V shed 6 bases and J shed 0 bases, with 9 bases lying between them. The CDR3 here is CASSLTTSGNTIYF. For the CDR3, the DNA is TGTGCCAGCAGCCTGACAACCTCTGGAAACACCATATATTTT.

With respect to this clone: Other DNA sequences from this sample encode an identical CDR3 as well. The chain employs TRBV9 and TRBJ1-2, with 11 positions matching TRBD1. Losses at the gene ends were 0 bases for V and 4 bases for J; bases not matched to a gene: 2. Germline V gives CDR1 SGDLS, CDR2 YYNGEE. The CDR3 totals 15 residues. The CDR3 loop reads CASSVVGTGGYGYTF. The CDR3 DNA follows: TGTGCCAGCAGCGTAGTCGGGACAGGGGGCTATGGCTACACCTTC.

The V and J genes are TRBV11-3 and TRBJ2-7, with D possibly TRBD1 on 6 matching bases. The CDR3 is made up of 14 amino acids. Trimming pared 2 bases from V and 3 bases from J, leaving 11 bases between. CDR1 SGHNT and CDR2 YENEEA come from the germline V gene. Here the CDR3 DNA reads TGTGCCAGCAGCTTAAGGGACACTTACTACGAGCAGTACTTC. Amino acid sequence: CASSLRDTYYEQYF.

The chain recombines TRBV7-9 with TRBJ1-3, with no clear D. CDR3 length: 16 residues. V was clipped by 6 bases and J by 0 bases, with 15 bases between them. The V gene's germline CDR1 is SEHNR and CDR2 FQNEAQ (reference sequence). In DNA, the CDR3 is TGTGCCAGCAGTTCCGGCGGCGGGAGCTCTGGAAACACCATATATTTT. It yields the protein CASSSGGGSSGNTIYF.

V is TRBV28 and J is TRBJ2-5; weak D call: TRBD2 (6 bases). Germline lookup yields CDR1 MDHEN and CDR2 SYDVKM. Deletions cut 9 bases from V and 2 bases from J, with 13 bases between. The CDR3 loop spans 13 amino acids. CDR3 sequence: CARSGRPQETQYF. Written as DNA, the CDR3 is TGTGCCAGATCAGGGAGGCCTCAAGAGACCCAGTACTTC.

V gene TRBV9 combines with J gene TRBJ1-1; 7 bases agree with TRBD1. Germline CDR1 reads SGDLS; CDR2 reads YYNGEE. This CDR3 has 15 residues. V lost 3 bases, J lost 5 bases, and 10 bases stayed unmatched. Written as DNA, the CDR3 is TGTGCCAGCAGCGCCCGACAGGGTGTGGGAACTGAAGCTTTCTTT. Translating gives CASSARQGVGTEAFF.

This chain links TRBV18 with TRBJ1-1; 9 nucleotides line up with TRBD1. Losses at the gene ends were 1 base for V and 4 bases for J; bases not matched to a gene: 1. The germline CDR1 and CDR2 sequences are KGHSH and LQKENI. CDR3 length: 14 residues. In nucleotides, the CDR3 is TGTGCCAGCTCACCACTGGACAGGGGCACTGAAGCTTTCTTT. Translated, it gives CASSPLDRGTEAFF.

The DNA of the CDR3 is TGTGCCAGCAGCTTAAGACAGGGTCGAGGCTATGGCTACACCTTC. Protein product: CASSLRQGRGYGYTF. V usage is TRBV7-2 and J usage is TRBJ1-2, with TRBD1 identical over 7 bases. The germline gives CDR1 SGHTA, CDR2 FQGNSA. The length of the CDR3 is 15 residues. V gave up 2 bases and J gave up 4 bases; unmatched junction bases: 7.